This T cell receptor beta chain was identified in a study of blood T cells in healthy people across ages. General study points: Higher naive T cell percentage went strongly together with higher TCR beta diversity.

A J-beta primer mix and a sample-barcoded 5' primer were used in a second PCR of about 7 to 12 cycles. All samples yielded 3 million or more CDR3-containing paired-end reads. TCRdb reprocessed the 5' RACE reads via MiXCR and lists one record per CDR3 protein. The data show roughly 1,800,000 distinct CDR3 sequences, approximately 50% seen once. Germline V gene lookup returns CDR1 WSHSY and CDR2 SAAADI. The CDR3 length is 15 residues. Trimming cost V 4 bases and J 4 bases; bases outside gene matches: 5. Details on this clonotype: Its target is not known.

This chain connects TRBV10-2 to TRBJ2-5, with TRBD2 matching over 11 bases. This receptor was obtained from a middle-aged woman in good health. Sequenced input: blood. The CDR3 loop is CASSAIAGGSETQYF. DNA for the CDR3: TGCGCCAGCAGTGCGATAGCGGGGGGGTCAGAGACCCAGTACTTC.